This T cell receptor beta chain is drawn from a study of cytomegalovirus exposure and HLA in healthy donors. Study findings and constraints: The study listed around 150 cytomegalovirus-associated TCR beta chains. A few chains tied to CMV proved CMV antigen-specific in vitro.

Germline CDR1 and CDR2: SGDLS and YYNGEE. The CDR3 has 16 amino acids. The V end lost 0 bases, the J end lost 6 bases, and 15 bases lay between the germline ends. An approximately 130-subject validation cohort, separate from the approximately 670-subject first cohort, supplied the donors. About this clone itself: What it binds is unknown.

Libraries were prepared by immunoSEQ multiplex PCR; TCRdb keeps only in-frame clonotypes and omits some of them. The data hold over 150,000 clones, with about 90% observed a single time. The sample was PBMCs. The receptor comes from a young woman in good health and CMV-seropositive. The genes are TRBV9 and TRBJ2-2; a possible D gene is TRBD1 (6 bases). The CDR3, as DNA: TGTGCCAGCAGCGTAGTGTCGACAGGTTCGGCCGGGGAGCTGTTTTTT. Protein: CASSVVSTGSAGELFF.